Presented here are 17 T cell receptor beta chains from one specimen sequenced in a study of T cell repertoires in cytomegalovirus infection. MiXCR was run by TCRdb on the reads, yielding one entry per CDR3 protein. The data hold under 850,000 distinct CDR3 sequences, with less than 40% observed a single time. The material sequenced was PBMCs. The source is a human donor in good health (CMV status not recorded). Some clones in this sample may be carry-over from other donors' samples.

This clonotype was observed a few times. This chain joins TRBV6-1 and TRBJ1-3; tentative D call: TRBD1 (5 bases). CDR1 MNHNS and CDR2 SASEGT come from the germline V gene. The V end was cut by 2 bases, the J end by 4 bases, with 9 bases between. The CDR3 covers 14 residues. DNA for the CDR3: TGTGCCAGCAGTGAACCCGGGGGGGGAAACACCATATATTTT. Protein product: CASSEPGGGNTIYF.

V gene TRBV7-2 combines with J gene TRBJ1-1; maybe TRBD1 (5 bases). Per the germline V gene, CDR1 is SGHTA and CDR2 is FQGNSA. This CDR3 is built from 14 residues. V lost 5 bases, J lost 6 bases, and 16 bases lay in between. In DNA, the CDR3 is TGTGCCAGCAGCGACTCAGGGTTTTTCGCTGAAGCTTTCTTT. The encoded protein is CASSDSGFFAEAFF.

This clonotype was seen at least ten times. V usage is TRBV28 and J usage is TRBJ2-7; TRBD2 aligns across 8 bases. The length of the CDR3 is 15 residues. In germline, CDR1 is MDHEN, CDR2 SYDVKM. The V segment lost 6 bases and the J segment 1 base; nucleotides outside the gene matches: 8. CDR3 region: CASRARTSLSYEQYF. CDR3 bases: TGTGCCAGCAGGGCCCGGACTAGCTTGTCCTACGAGCAGTACTTC.

The V gene is TRBV12-3 or TRBV12-4, the J gene TRBJ2-7; TRBD1 matches 7 bases. V was clipped by 0 bases and J by 2 bases; unmatched bases: 10. There are 17 residues in the CDR3. This CDR3 reads CASSLAATTTGTYEQYF. CDR3 bases: TGTGCCAGCAGTTTAGCGGCGACCACGACAGGGACCTACGAGCAGTACTTC.

V and J are TRBV5-4 and TRBJ2-1; 8 bases line up with TRBD2. Germline-derived CDR1 and CDR2 are SGHNT and YYREEE (reference sequence). V trimming: 5 bases; J trimming: 7 bases; junction bases outside the gene matches: 11. The CDR3 loop spans 15 amino acids. The CDR3 loop is CASSNFGGAQNEQFF. CDR3 nucleotides: TGTGCCAGCAGTAATTTCGGGGGGGCTCAGAATGAGCAGTTCTTC.

Details on this clonotype: Mismatch with germline at one junction end may stem from a read error. CDR3 residues: CARSFRQRGTGELFF. CDR3 coding DNA: TGTGCCAGAAGTTTTCGGCAGAGAGGTACCGGGGAGCTGTTTTTT. The chain combines TRBV12-3 or TRBV12-4 with TRBJ2-2; D call uncertain. The CDR3 covers 15 residues.

The genes are TRBV12-3 or TRBV12-4 and TRBJ2-2; D not certain. CDR3 length: 16 residues. Trimming cost V 6 bases and J 6 bases, with 20 bases left between them. CDR3 bases: TGTGCCAGCAGGTCCGACCTGACCATGTTATCCGGGGAGCTGTTTTTT. As protein: CASRSDLTMLSGELFF.

The chain carries TRBV4-1 and TRBJ1-5; D is unresolved. The V end lost 3 bases, the J end lost 4 bases, and 10 bases lay between the germline ends. The CDR3 sequence is 14 residues long. Germline loops: CDR1 MGHRA, CDR2 YSYEKL. CDR3 sequence: CASSHMDGNQPQHF. The CDR3 coding sequence is TGCGCCAGCAGCCACATGGACGGGAATCAGCCCCAGCATTTT.

This chain links TRBV28 with TRBJ2-1; D unresolved. The CDR3 spans 18 residues. Per germline, CDR1 MDHEN and CDR2 SYDVKM. V was shortened by 2 bases and J by 7 bases, with 24 bases between the two germline ends. CDR3 coding DNA: TGTGCCAGCAGTTTAAGGGTAGTAACAAACCGGCAACAAAATGAGCAGTTCTTC. Its protein is CASSLRVVTNRQQNEQFF.

This chain joins TRBV4-2 and TRBJ2-5; tentatively, D is TRBD2 (5 bases). The ends were cut back, 0 bases at V and 4 bases at J, with 12 bases in the middle. The CDR3 totals 15 residues. In germline, CDR1 is LGHNA, CDR2 YNFKEQ. CDR3 amino acids: CASSQEAGKSETQYF. In DNA, the CDR3 is TGTGCCAGCAGCCAAGAGGCCGGGAAGTCAGAGACCCAGTACTTC.

The chain links TRBV5-1 to TRBJ2-1, with D uncertain. Germline V gives CDR1 SGHRS, CDR2 YFSETQ. V dropped 2 bases and J dropped 5 bases, with 5 bases sitting between them. The CDR3 has 12 residues. The CDR3 here is CASSFPNNEQFF. The CDR3 coding sequence is TGCGCCAGCAGCTTCCCCAACAATGAGCAGTTCTTC.

V and J are TRBV29-1 and TRBJ1-2; D not certain. V shed 7 bases and J shed 1 base, with 16 bases lying between them. The CDR3 has 14 amino acids. In germline, CDR1 is SQVTM, CDR2 ANQGSEA. The CDR3 sequence: CSAQPHSSNYGYTF. The DNA of the CDR3 is TGCAGCGCCCAGCCGCACTCGAGTAACTATGGCTACACCTTC.

The chain links TRBV7-2 to TRBJ2-1; D is unclear. The germline V gene encodes CDR1 SGHTA and CDR2 FQGNSA. There are 14 residues in the CDR3. V gave up 3 bases and J gave up 8 bases, with 14 bases separating them. The CDR3 DNA reads TGTGCCAGCAGCTTCAGCCGGCGACGCCATGAGCAGTTCTTC. It specifies CASSFSRRRHEQFF.

The rearrangement links TRBV14 to TRBJ2-7; D gene unclear. Germline-derived CDR1 and CDR2 are SGHDN and FVKESK. Trimming took 1 base from V and 6 from J, leaving 4 bases between them. This CDR3 spans 11 amino acids. The CDR3 reads CASSQVAEQYF. The CDR3 nucleotides read TGTGCCAGCAGCCAAGTAGCCGAGCAGTACTTC.

Of note for this clonotype: Sequence at one end of the junction differs from germline and may be a read error. The rearrangement uses TRBV7-2 and TRBJ2-1; a weak D match, TRBD2 (6 bases). CDR1 and CDR2 from the germline V gene are SGHTA and FQGNSA. CDR3 length: 17 residues. The CDR3, as DNA: TGTGCCAGCTGCTTATCCGGGGGAGGAATTCTTCCCAATGCGCAGTTCTTC. Translated: CASCLSGGGILPNAQFF.

V gene TRBV27 combines with J gene TRBJ2-1; unclear D gene. The germline V gene encodes CDR1 MNHEY and CDR2 SMNVEV (reference sequence). V was cut by 3 bases and J by 9 bases, with 15 bases left in between. The CDR3 consists of 14 residues. CDR3 region: CASSFGPLPIEQFF. As DNA, the CDR3 is TGTGCCAGCAGTTTTGGGCCGCTCCCTATTGAGCAGTTCTTC.

In this sample, this clonotype turned up a few times. A much larger clone lies a single base off, so this may be a read error. This CDR3 reads CSSSPADRYGSPLHF. As DNA, the CDR3 is TGCAGTTCTAGCCCAGCAGACCGGTACGGTTCACCCCTCCACTTT. The rearrangement joins TRBV20-1 to TRBJ1-6; D unresolved. There are 15 residues in the CDR3. Germline V CDR1 and CDR2: DFQATT, SNEGSKA (reference sequence).